The following is a T cell receptor (beta chain) sequence with its context. This specimen belongs to a study of OX40 agonist ivuxolimab in advanced cancers. Profiling relied on immunoSEQ multiplex PCR, and the TCRdb table lists in-frame clones only, not all of them. Of approximately 58,000 clones in the sample, around 85% were seen once. CDR3 length: 13 residues. Germline-derived CDR1 and CDR2 are MDHEN and SYDVKM. V dropped 3 bases and J dropped 7 bases, with 12 bases sitting between them. This TCR came from an adult with an advanced solid tumor such as melanoma, head and neck, liver or kidney cancer. The chain is built from TRBV28 and TRBJ2-5; no clear D. Sample: CD4+ or CD8+ T cells sorted from blood, taken in a trial of the OX40 agonist ivuxolimab. The CDR3: CASSLSREGTQYF. In DNA, the CDR3 is TGTGCCAGCAGTTTGTCAAGGGAAGGGACCCAGTACTTC.